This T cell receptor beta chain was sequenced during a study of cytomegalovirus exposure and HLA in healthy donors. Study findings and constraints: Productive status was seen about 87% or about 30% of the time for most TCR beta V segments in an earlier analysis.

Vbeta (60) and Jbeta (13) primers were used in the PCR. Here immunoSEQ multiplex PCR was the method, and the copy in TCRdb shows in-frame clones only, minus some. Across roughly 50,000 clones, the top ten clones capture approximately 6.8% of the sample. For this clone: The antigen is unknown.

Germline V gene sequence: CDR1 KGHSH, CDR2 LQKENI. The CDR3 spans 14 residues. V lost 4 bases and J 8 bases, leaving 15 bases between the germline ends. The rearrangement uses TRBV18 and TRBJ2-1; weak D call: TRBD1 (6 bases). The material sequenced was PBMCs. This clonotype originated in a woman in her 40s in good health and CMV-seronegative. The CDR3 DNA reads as TGTGCCAGCTCACGGGGGCCTCAGGGGTATGAGCAGTTCTTC. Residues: CASSRGPQGYEQFF.